One sample yielded the 17 T cell receptor beta chains listed below, sequenced in a study of blood T cell repertoires in COVID-19. Profiling relied on immunoSEQ multiplex PCR, and the TCRdb table lists in-frame clones only, not all of them. The data contain about 46,000 clones, approximately 90% of them seen just once; the ten biggest clones take up over 8.5%. Sequencing was performed on peripheral blood. These receptors all stem from a man aged 45 to 65 with active COVID-19.

The CDR3 spells CASSQDWQGADGYTF. Written as DNA, the CDR3 is TGTGCCAGCAGCCAAGATTGGCAGGGGGCAGATGGCTACACCTTC. This chain uses TRBV3-1 (or the pseudogene TRBV3-2) with TRBJ1-2; 8 bases match TRBD1. J lost 6 bases, V lost 0 bases, and 6 bases had no gene match. Germline CDR1 reads LGHDT; CDR2 reads YNNKEL (reference sequence). The CDR3 totals 15 residues.

The chain is built from TRBV7-3 and TRBJ2-3; possibly TRBD2 for D (7 bases). Germline lookup yields CDR1 SGHTA and CDR2 FQGTGA. There are 15 residues in the CDR3. V dropped 5 bases and J dropped 2 bases, with 14 bases sitting between them. CDR3 bases: TGTGCCAGCAGCCCCCCGGGGGGCAACACAGATACGCAGTATTTT. Its protein is CASSPPGGNTDTQYF.

This clone was found a few times. The J gene is TRBJ2-3, the V gene TRBV10-3; 11 positions match TRBD2. CDR3 length: 16 residues. The junction had 2 bases not matched to a gene; V was cut back by 2 bases and J by 1 base. Looked up from germline, CDR1 is ENHRY and CDR2 is SYGVKD. The CDR3 reads CAISETSGSGTDTQYF. The CDR3 coding sequence is TGTGCCATCAGTGAGACTAGCGGGAGTGGCACAGATACGCAGTATTTT.

The rearrangement uses TRBV30 and TRBJ2-3, with TRBD2 identical over 13 bases. The V segment lost 6 bases and the J segment 2 bases; nucleotides outside the gene matches: 5. The CDR3 contains 15 residues. Per germline, CDR1 GTSNPN and CDR2 SVGIG (reference sequence). The chain's CDR3 is CACNGLAGATDTQYF. In nucleotides, the CDR3 is TGTGCCTGCAACGGACTAGCGGGAGCCACAGATACGCAGTATTTT.

The chain uses TRBV6-2 or TRBV6-3 and TRBJ2-7; D unclear. The V end lost 5 bases, the J end lost 0 bases, and 11 bases lay between the germline ends. CDR3 length: 14 residues. Germline assignment: CDR1 MNHEY and CDR2 SVGEGT. The CDR3: CASSINNLSYEQYF. CDR3 in DNA: TGTGCCAGCAGTATAAACAACCTCTCCTACGAGCAGTACTTC.

The chain recombines TRBV19 with TRBJ1-2, with 7 bases fitting TRBD1. Germline CDR1 LNHDA, CDR2 SQIVND (reference sequence). V dropped 3 bases and J dropped 4; count of bases not matched to a gene: 5. The CDR3 contains 14 residues. The CDR3 sequence: CASSIKPGGYGYTF. CDR3 sequence (DNA): TGTGCCAGTAGTATCAAGCCAGGGGGCTATGGCTACACCTTC.

The V call is TRBV15, the J call TRBJ2-5; 11 nucleotides line up with TRBD2. Germline CDR1 reads LNHNV; CDR2 reads YYDKDF (reference sequence). V lost 1 base and J lost 5; bases outside the gene matches: 12. The CDR3 covers 18 residues. In nucleotides, the CDR3 is TGTGCCACCAGCAGAGGTCGTAGCGGGAGGGCCGAGGCGGAGACCCAGTACTTC. Translated: CATSRGRSGRAEAETQYF.

The rearrangement joins TRBV14 to TRBJ1-1; TRBD1 agrees at 11 bases. V trimming: 6 bases; J trimming: 5 bases; junction bases outside the gene matches: 2. Germline CDR1 reads SGHDN; CDR2 reads FVKESK. There are 13 residues in the CDR3. The CDR3 region has the DNA TGTGCCAGCAGAGGACAGGGGGCGACTGAAGCTTTCTTT. Encoded protein: CASRGQGATEAFF.

The V gene is TRBV9, the J gene TRBJ2-1; D possibly corresponds to TRBD2 (5 bases). CDR1 and CDR2 (germline): SGDLS, YYNGEE. The CDR3 runs to 12 residues. Trimming pared 3 bases from V and 9 bases from J, leaving 10 bases between. This CDR3 reads CASSGLAGEQFF. The CDR3 bases are TGTGCCAGCAGCGGGCTAGCCGGTGAGCAGTTCTTC.

The chain has TRBV4-1 and TRBJ2-7; possible D gene TRBD1, 6 bases. CDR3 length equals 14 residues. The germline gives CDR1 MGHRA, CDR2 YSYEKL. V dropped 1 base and J dropped 3 bases, with 10 bases sitting between them. CDR3: CASSQVGQYYEQYF. CDR3 nucleotide sequence: TGCGCCAGCAGCCAAGTCGGACAGTACTACGAGCAGTACTTC.

The CDR3 DNA reads TGTGCCAGCACAACTCGCAAGGGGAACGGGGAGCTGTTTTTT. It is translated as CASTTRKGNGELFF. The chain has TRBV11-1 and TRBJ2-2; a possible D gene is TRBD1 (5 bases). The germline gives CDR1 SGHAT, CDR2 FQDESV (reference sequence). Deletions cut 7 bases from V and 7 bases from J, with 16 bases between. This CDR3 is 14 amino acids long.

This clone was recorded once. The CDR3 loop is CASSLAGTSGDQDTQYF. CDR3 nucleotides: TGTGCCAGCAGCTTGGCTGGGACTAGCGGGGATCAAGATACGCAGTATTTT. The rearrangement joins TRBV11-2 to TRBJ2-3; 13 nucleotides align to TRBD2. CDR1 is SGHAT, CDR2 FQNNGV, per germline. Trimming cost V 3 bases and J 5 bases; bases outside gene matches: 8. The CDR3 contains 17 residues.

The rearrangement joins TRBV7-9 to TRBJ2-1; TRBD2 is a possible D gene (5 bases). Trimming cost V 5 bases and J 4 bases, with 12 bases left between them. Germline CDR1 reads SEHNR; CDR2 reads FQNEAQ (reference sequence). The CDR3 is made up of 14 amino acids. This chain's CDR3 is CASSGRTGYNEQFF. The CDR3 DNA reads as TGTGCCAGCAGCGGTAGGACGGGATACAATGAGCAGTTCTTC. The variable domain in full, completed from reference TRBV7-9 and TRBJ2-1, reads DTGVSQNPRHKITKRGQNVTFRCDPISEHNRLYWYRQTLGQGPEFLTYFQNEAQLEKSRLLSDRFSAERPKGSFSTLEIQRTEQGDSAMYLCASSGRTGYNEQFFGPGTRLTVL.

This clone is deemed large. The J gene is TRBJ2-7, the V gene TRBV4-3, with 7 bases lining up with TRBD1. The CDR3 has 16 residues. V was clipped by 0 bases and J by 2 bases; unmatched bases: 7. The germline gives CDR1 LGHNA, CDR2 YSLEER. CDR3 in DNA: TGCGCCAGCAGCCAAGATCCTCCCGGGACAGCCTACGAGCAGTACTTC. This gives the protein CASSQDPPGTAYEQYF.

The chain uses TRBV10-3 and TRBJ2-7; 9 nucleotides agree with TRBD2. Unmatched junction bases numbered 13, after V lost 6 bases and J lost 7 bases. Germline V gene data show CDR1 as ENHRY and CDR2 as SYGVKD. The CDR3 contains 15 residues. As DNA, the CDR3 is TGTGCCATCAGAGTTGGCGGGGGGGCCTCGGGAGAGCAGTACTTC. Its protein is CAIRVGGGASGEQYF.

The chain joins TRBV5-1 to TRBJ2-3, with 12 bases lining up with TRBD1. Germline values: CDR1 SGHRS, CDR2 YFSETQ. The CDR3 is made up of 15 amino acids. Trimming removed 4 bases from V and 5 bases from J; junction bases left unmatched: 5. CDR3 sequence reads: CASSPGTGGEDTQYF. In DNA form, the CDR3 reads TGCGCCAGCAGCCCCGGGACAGGGGGCGAAGATACGCAGTATTTT.

V and J are TRBV10-2 and TRBJ1-5; 8 nucleotides line up with TRBD1. Trimming cost V 6 bases and J 4 bases; bases outside gene matches: 8. Germline CDR1 is WSHSY and CDR2 is SAAADI. The CDR3 is 15 residues long. The CDR3 is CASRPTGQGNQPQHF. The DNA for the CDR3 is TGCGCCAGCAGACCCACTGGACAGGGAAATCAGCCCCAGCATTTT.